This T cell receptor beta chain comes out of a study of blood T cells in healthy people across ages. Study findings and constraints: Greater diversity and more naive CD4+ cells were seen in long-lived donors than in aged donors. Donor CMV status, an unknown factor, possibly confounded changes in expanded clonotypes.

In each sample, at least 6 million PBMCs were isolated. A few counts support this clonotype. The antigen remains unidentified. This CDR3 is built from 15 residues. CDR1 is KGHDR, CDR2 SFDVKD, per germline. V was shortened by 1 base and J by 3 bases, with 9 bases between the two germline ends. A second PCR, run for roughly 7 to 12 cycles, used a sample-barcoded 5' primer plus a J-beta primer mix. TCRdb reanalysed the 5' RACE reads using MiXCR and keeps one entry per CDR3 protein. The table lists some 1,800,000 distinct CDR3 sequences, roughly two fifths of them singletons. The clonotype comes from a human donor in good health. Input material: blood. The V call is TRBV24-1, the J call TRBJ2-1; maybe TRBD1 (5 bases). As DNA, the CDR3 is TGTGCCACCAGTGATTTCCCGGACAACTACAATGAGCAGTTCTTC. Translating it yields CATSDFPDNYNEQFF.